The 17 T cell receptor beta chains reported below all come from one sample, sequenced in a study of cytomegalovirus exposure and HLA in healthy donors (dated by TCRdb to 2015 to 2018). The library was built by means of the immunoSEQ multiplex PCR assay. A mixture of 60 forward primers for TCR Vbeta segments and 13 reverse primers for TCR Jbeta segments was used in the multiplex PCR. TCRdb mirrors the immuneACCESS table, restricted to in-frame sequences. Some clones are absent from its copies; in checked studies, under half trace to an unresolved V gene, and the reason for the others is unknown. The sample table shows approximately 53,000 clones, and approximately 70% are seen once. 9.1% of the sample belongs to the ten largest clones. The material sequenced was PBMCs. These receptors were taken from a woman aged 45-59 years in good health and CMV-seronegative.

This clone turned up a few times. The chain couples TRBV6-1 to TRBJ1-2; 8 bases agree with TRBD1. The V and J ends lost 6 bases and 8 bases, in that order; junction bases with no gene match: 8. From germline, CDR1 is MNHNS and CDR2 SASEGT. This CDR3 region has 13 residues. CDR3 nucleotide sequence: TGTGCCAGCAGGGACAGGGTAGGGCCGGGCTACACCTTC. It translates to CASRDRVGPGYTF.

The chain joins TRBV19 to TRBJ1-5; D is unresolved. Germline values: CDR1 LNHDA, CDR2 SQIVND (reference sequence). This CDR3 has 13 amino acids. The germline V and J ends were trimmed by 7 bases and 0 bases, with 7 bases remaining between them. This CDR3 reads CASTEYSNQPQHF. The CDR3 region has the DNA TGTGCCAGTACCGAGTATAGCAATCAGCCCCAGCATTTT.

This chain links TRBV4-1 with TRBJ1-4; D gene unclear. From germline, CDR1 is MGHRA and CDR2 YSYEKL. This CDR3 contains 15 residues. V lost 1 base, J lost 7 bases, and 13 bases lay in between. CDR3 loop: CASSQAETWREKLFF. CDR3 DNA: TGCGCCAGCAGCCAAGCGGAGACCTGGCGTGAAAAACTGTTTTTT.

This clone was seen a handful of times. CDR3 nucleotide sequence: TGTGCCAGCAGCTTAGATAGAGAAAAACTGTTTTTT. Its protein product is CASSLDREKLFF. This chain uses TRBV7-8 with TRBJ1-4; D uncertain. The CDR3 length is 12 residues. Germline CDR1 is SGHVS and CDR2 is FQNEAQ. Trimming left V 1 base short and J 8 bases short, with 5 bases between.

The V call is TRBV19, the J call TRBJ2-5; D uncertain. The better agreement between TRBJ2-7 and the DNA end casts doubt on the J call. The CDR3 has 11 amino acids. The V gene's germline CDR1 is LNHDA and CDR2 SQIVND (reference sequence). The CDR3 reads CASSIGYEQYF. CDR3 in DNA: TGTGCCAGTAGTATAGGTTACGAGCAGTACTTC.

The CDR3: CASWTSGVNNEQFF. The CDR3 coding sequence is TGTGCCAGCTGGACTAGCGGGGTTAACAATGAGCAGTTCTTC. The chain carries TRBV2 and TRBJ2-1, with TRBD2 matching 12 bases. Germline trimming cut 8 bases from V and 5 bases from J; bases unmatched to any gene: 4. The CDR3 runs to 14 residues. Germline CDR1 SNHLY, CDR2 FYNNEI.

This clone has just a few counts. J is TRBJ1-1 and V is TRBV27; D possibly corresponds to TRBD1 (5 bases). From germline, CDR1 is MNHEY and CDR2 SMNVEV (reference sequence). With 2 bases removed from V and 1 base from J, the gap between germline ends came to 8 bases. The CDR3 is 14 residues long. DNA of the CDR3: TGTGCCAGCAGTTTAGCCAGGGCGAACACTGAAGCTTTCTTT. It specifies CASSLARANTEAFF.

A single count supports this clone. The chain uses TRBV6-5 and TRBJ1-1; a possible D gene is TRBD1 (6 bases). The CDR3 has 15 amino acids. Per germline, CDR1 MNHEY and CDR2 SVGAGI. V lost 2 bases and J 4 bases, leaving 14 bases between the germline ends. CDR3 sequence (DNA): TGTGCCAGCAGTTACCAGACAGGATTTAGCACTGAAGCTTTCTTT. It specifies CASSYQTGFSTEAFF.

The chain carries TRBV10-3 and TRBJ2-7, with D perhaps TRBD1 (6 bases). V lost 1 base and J lost 5, with 9 bases in between. Germline CDR1 reads ENHRY; CDR2 reads SYGVKD. CDR3 length: 13 amino acids. CDR3 sequence reads: CAISELGQNEQYF. In DNA form, the CDR3 reads TGTGCCATCAGTGAGTTGGGACAAAACGAGCAGTACTTC.

This chain uses TRBV10-2 with TRBJ2-7; no clear D. The V gene lost 4 bases and the J gene lost 3 bases, with 10 bases spanning the gap. The CDR3 runs to 13 residues. CDR1 and CDR2 from the germline V gene are WSHSY and SAAADI. CDR3 sequence (DNA): TGCGCCAGCAGTGTCTTTGGAGACTACGAGCAGTACTTC. Amino acids: CASSVFGDYEQYF.

The genes are TRBV20-1 and TRBJ1-3; no clear D. The length of the CDR3 is 11 residues. V lost 3 bases and J lost 4, with 4 bases in between. Germline CDR1 is DFQATT and CDR2 is SNEGSKA (reference sequence). Written as DNA, the CDR3 is TGCAGTGCTAGGCGCGGAAACACCATATATTTT. Amino acids: CSARRGNTIYF.

V and J are TRBV23-1 and TRBJ2-7, with 10 bases fitting TRBD1. TRBV23-1 is known as an ORF, though its function is uncertain. The CDR3 has 17 residues. The J segment lost 2 bases and the V segment lost 0 bases, leaving 7 bases of the junction unmatched. The CDR3 sequence is CASSQSPRQGATYEQYF. The CDR3 DNA is TGCGCCAGCAGTCAATCGCCCCGACAGGGGGCTACCTACGAGCAGTACTTC.

This clone was seen a single time. This chain uses TRBV14 with TRBJ2-7, with D possibly matching TRBD2 (6 bases). Trimming took off 0 bases at V and 0 bases at J, with 12 bases between the two ends. Germline CDR1 SGHDN, CDR2 FVKESK. CDR3 length: 16 residues. The CDR3 region has the DNA TGTGCCAGCAGCCAAGATTCGGCCGGGAGCTCCTACGAGCAGTACTTC. It is translated as CASSQDSAGSSYEQYF.

The chain links TRBV2 to TRBJ1-2, with 8 positions matching TRBD1. Trimming removed 6 bases from V and 0 bases from J; junction bases left unmatched: 3. The CDR3 runs to 14 residues. CDR1 and CDR2 from the germline V gene are SNHLY and FYNNEI. The CDR3 sequence: CASSGDRSNYGYTF. In DNA, the CDR3 is TGTGCCAGCAGCGGGGACAGGTCTAACTATGGCTACACCTTC.

This sequence joins TRBV28 and TRBJ2-1, with TRBD2 identical over 12 bases. Germline assignment: CDR1 MDHEN and CDR2 SYDVKM. With 2 bases clipped from V and 9 bases from J, the junction kept 2 bases outside the gene matches. The CDR3 spans 14 residues. The CDR3: CASSLPSGRGEQFF. The CDR3 DNA is TGTGCCAGCAGTTTACCTAGCGGGAGGGGTGAGCAGTTCTTC.

The V call is TRBV9, the J call TRBJ1-3, with D possibly matching TRBD1 (5 bases). The CDR3 has 16 residues. The germline CDR1 and CDR2 sequences are SGDLS and YYNGEE. Trimming pared 4 bases from V and 3 bases from J, leaving 17 bases between. The CDR3 bases are TGTGCCAGCAGCCCGGGTGGGGGGATTGGTGGAAACACCATATATTTT. This encodes CASSPGGGIGGNTIYF.

The chain employs TRBV10-1 and TRBJ2-5, with D perhaps matching TRBD2 (7 bases). CDR1 is WNHNN and CDR2 is SYGVQD in the germline V gene (reference sequence). This CDR3 spans 12 amino acids. V lost 10 bases and J 4 bases, leaving 13 bases between the germline ends. CDR3 sequence reads: CATGGPSETQYF. CDR3 coding DNA: TGCGCCACGGGGGGCCCTTCAGAGACCCAGTACTTC.